This T cell receptor beta chain was obtained from a study of cytomegalovirus exposure and HLA in healthy donors. The PCR employed 60 Vbeta primers together with 13 Jbeta primers. This table comes from immunoSEQ multiplex PCR, and its TCRdb copy is limited to in-frame clones, with some not included. The table includes 150,000 to 200,000 clones, about 82% detected once. The germline V and J ends were trimmed by 2 bases and 13 bases, with 15 bases remaining between them. The CDR3 has 13 amino acids. CDR1 and CDR2 from the germline V gene are MNHEY and SVGAGI. Samples came from healthy bone marrow donors. Study-wide findings and caveats: In a later analysis, the majority of CMV-associated beta chains seemingly showed HLA restriction. In most subjects, TCR beta sequences reportedly gave accurate predictions of HLA-A and HLA-B alleles. Most likely, a cluster of highly shared sequence variants arose as a sequencing artifact.

Points on this clone: Antigen specificity is unknown.

This receptor was identified in a woman aged 25 to 39 in good health and CMV-seronegative. Sequenced sample: PBMCs. This chain uses TRBV6-5 with TRBJ2-1, with D perhaps TRBD1 (7 bases). The DNA of the CDR3 is TGTGCCAGCAGTTACCAAAGGGGGCGGGAACAGTTCTTC. Amino acid sequence: CASSYQRGREQFF.